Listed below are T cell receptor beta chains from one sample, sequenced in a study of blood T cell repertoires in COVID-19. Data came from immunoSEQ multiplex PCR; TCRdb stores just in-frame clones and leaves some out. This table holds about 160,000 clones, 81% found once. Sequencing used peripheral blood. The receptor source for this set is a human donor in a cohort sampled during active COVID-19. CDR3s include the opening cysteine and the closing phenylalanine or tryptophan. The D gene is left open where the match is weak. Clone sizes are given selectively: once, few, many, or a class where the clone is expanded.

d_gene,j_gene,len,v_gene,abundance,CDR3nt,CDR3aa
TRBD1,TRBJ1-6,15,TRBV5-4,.,TGTGCCAGCAGCTTGAAGACAGGGGATAATTCACCCCTCCACTTT,CASSLKTGDNSPLHF
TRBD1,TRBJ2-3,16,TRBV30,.,TGTGCCTGGAGCCTACAAGGGGCAGGGGGCATAGATACGCAGTATTTT,CAWSLQGAGGIDTQYF
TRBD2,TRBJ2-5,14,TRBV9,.,TGTGCCAGCAGCCCCAGCTGGGGAGGGGAGACCCAGTACTTC,CASSPSWGGETQYF
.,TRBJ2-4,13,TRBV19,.,TGTGCCAGTACCCGGACGGAGGGGAACATTCAGTACTTC,CASTRTEGNIQYF
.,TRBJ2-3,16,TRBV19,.,TGTGCCAGTAGTATAGACCCTGGAGGGCTAAGGGATACGCAGTATTTT,CASSIDPGGLRDTQYF
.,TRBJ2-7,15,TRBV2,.,TGTGCCAGCAGTGATTACTCTAGCGTCTCCCGTGAGCAGTACTTC,CASSDYSSVSREQYF
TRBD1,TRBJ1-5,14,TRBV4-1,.,TGCGCCAGCAGCCTGGACAGGGCAGGACAGCCCCAGCATTTT,CASSLDRAGQPQHF
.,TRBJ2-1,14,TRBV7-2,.,TGTGCCAGCAGCTGGGCAGATTTATACAATGAGCAGTTCTTC,CASSWADLYNEQFF
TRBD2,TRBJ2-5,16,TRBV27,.,TGTGCCAGCAGTCGGTCTAGCGGGGGCCCCTTTGAGACCCAGTACTTC,CASSRSSGGPFETQYF
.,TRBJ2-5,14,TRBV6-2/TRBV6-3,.,TGTGCCAGCAGTTATCTTGGCTCCAGGGAGACCCAGTACTTC,CASSYLGSRETQYF
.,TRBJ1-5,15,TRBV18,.,TGTGCCAGCTCACCATTGGGGCAGATCAATCAGCCCCAGCATTTT,CASSPLGQINQPQHF
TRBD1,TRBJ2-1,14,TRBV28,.,TGTGCCAGCAAAACAGGGGGCGAGGGCAATGAGCAGTTCTTC,CASKTGGEGNEQFF
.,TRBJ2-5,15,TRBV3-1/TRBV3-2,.,TGTGCCAGCAGCCAAGACCCTCAGGGTGGAGAGACCCAGTACTTC,CASSQDPQGGETQYF
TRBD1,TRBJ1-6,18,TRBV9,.,TGTGCCAGCAGCTACTCTCCCGGGACAGGAGTTTTTAATTCACCCCTCCACTTT,CASSYSPGTGVFNSPLHF
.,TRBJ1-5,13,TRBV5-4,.,TGTGCCAGCAGCATCGACAGGAATCAGCCCCAGCATTTT,CASSIDRNQPQHF
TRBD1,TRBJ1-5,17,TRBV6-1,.,TGTGCCAGCAGTGAAGTAGGAAGGACAGGACCGAATCAGCCCCAGCATTTT,CASSEVGRTGPNQPQHF
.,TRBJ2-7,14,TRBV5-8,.,TGTGCCAGCAGACTGCGAGGGCGATCCTACGAGCAGTACTTC,CASRLRGRSYEQYF
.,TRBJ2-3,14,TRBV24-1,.,TGTGCCACCAGGGGAGGTATTGCCACAGATACGCAGTATTTT,CATRGGIATDTQYF
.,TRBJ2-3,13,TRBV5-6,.,TGTGCCAGCAGCTTTCAAGGGGCAGATACGCAGTATTTT,CASSFQGADTQYF
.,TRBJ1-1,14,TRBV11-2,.,TGTGCCAGCACCCGGGGGGGGACGAACACTGAAGCTTTCTTT,CASTRGGTNTEAFF
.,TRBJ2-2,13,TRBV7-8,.,TGTGCCAGCAGCTTCAGGGACACCGGGGAGCTGTTTTTT,CASSFRDTGELFF
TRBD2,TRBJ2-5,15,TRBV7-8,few,TGTGCCAGCAGGGGTCGCGGGAGGGCCCGGGAGACCCAGTACTTC,CASRGRGRARETQYF
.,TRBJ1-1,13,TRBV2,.,TGTGCCAGCAGTGACTATCTGAACACTGAAGCTTTCTTT,CASSDYLNTEAFF
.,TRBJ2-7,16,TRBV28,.,TGTGCCAGCAGTTCTGAGGACGGACAGTTACCCTACGAGCAGTACTTC,CASSSEDGQLPYEQYF
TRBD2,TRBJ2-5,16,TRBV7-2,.,TGTGCCAGCAGCACTTGGACTAGCGGGGGCCAAGAGACCCAGTACTTC,CASSTWTSGGQETQYF
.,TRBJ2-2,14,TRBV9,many,TGTGCCAGCAGCGTAAAACAGAACACCGGGGAGCTGTTTTTT,CASSVKQNTGELFF
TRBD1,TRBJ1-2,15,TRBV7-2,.,TGTGCCAGCAGCTTAGCTAAAGGACAGGGCCATGGCTACACCTTC,CASSLAKGQGHGYTF
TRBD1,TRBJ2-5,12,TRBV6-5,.,TGTGCCAGCAGTCGACAGGGAGAGACCCAGTACTTC,CASSRQGETQYF
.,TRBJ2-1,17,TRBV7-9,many,TGTGCCAGCAGCCCTCCCCCCAGGGCCCGCTCCTACAATGAGCAGTTCTTC,CASSPPPRARSYNEQFF
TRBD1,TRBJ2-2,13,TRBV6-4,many,TGTGCCAGCCGACAGGGTGAGGCCGGGGAGCTGTTTTTT,CASRQGEAGELFF
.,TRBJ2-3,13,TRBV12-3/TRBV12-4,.,TGTGCCAGCAGCCCCCGGTTCACAGATACGCAGTATTTT,CASSPRFTDTQYF
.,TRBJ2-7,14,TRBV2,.,TGTGCCAGCATCGACGGGAAAAGCTCCTACGAGCAGTACTTC,CASIDGKSSYEQYF
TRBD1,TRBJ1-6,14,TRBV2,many,TGTGCCAGCCAGGGGGCCGTTAATAATTCACCCCTCCACTTT,CASQGAVNNSPLHF
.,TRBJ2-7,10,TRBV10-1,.,TGCGCCAGCAGTGTATACGAGCAGTACTTC,CASSVYEQYF
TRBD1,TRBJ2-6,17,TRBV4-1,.,TGCGCCAGCAGCCAAAGACAGGGGGCGCGAGGGGCCAACGTCCTGACTTTC,CASSQRQGARGANVLTF
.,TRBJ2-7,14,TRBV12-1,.,TGTGCCAGCAGCTCCAGCGGGAGCGCCTACGAGCAGTACTTC,CASSSSGSAYEQYF
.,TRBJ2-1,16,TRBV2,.,TGTGCCAGCACCCCCCCTCGGAGGGGCGGCCAGGATGAGCAGTTCTTC,CASTPPRRGGQDEQFF
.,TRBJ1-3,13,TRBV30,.,TGTGCCTCCAATAGTGGCTCTGGAAACACCATATATTTT,CASNSGSGNTIYF
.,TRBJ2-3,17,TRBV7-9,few,TGTGCCAGCAGCCCTCACGGGAGCGGGCGAAGCACAGATACGCAGTATTTT,CASSPHGSGRSTDTQYF
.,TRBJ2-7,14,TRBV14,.,TGTGCCAGCAGCCAAAATATCGTCAGCTACGAGCAGTACTTC,CASSQNIVSYEQYF